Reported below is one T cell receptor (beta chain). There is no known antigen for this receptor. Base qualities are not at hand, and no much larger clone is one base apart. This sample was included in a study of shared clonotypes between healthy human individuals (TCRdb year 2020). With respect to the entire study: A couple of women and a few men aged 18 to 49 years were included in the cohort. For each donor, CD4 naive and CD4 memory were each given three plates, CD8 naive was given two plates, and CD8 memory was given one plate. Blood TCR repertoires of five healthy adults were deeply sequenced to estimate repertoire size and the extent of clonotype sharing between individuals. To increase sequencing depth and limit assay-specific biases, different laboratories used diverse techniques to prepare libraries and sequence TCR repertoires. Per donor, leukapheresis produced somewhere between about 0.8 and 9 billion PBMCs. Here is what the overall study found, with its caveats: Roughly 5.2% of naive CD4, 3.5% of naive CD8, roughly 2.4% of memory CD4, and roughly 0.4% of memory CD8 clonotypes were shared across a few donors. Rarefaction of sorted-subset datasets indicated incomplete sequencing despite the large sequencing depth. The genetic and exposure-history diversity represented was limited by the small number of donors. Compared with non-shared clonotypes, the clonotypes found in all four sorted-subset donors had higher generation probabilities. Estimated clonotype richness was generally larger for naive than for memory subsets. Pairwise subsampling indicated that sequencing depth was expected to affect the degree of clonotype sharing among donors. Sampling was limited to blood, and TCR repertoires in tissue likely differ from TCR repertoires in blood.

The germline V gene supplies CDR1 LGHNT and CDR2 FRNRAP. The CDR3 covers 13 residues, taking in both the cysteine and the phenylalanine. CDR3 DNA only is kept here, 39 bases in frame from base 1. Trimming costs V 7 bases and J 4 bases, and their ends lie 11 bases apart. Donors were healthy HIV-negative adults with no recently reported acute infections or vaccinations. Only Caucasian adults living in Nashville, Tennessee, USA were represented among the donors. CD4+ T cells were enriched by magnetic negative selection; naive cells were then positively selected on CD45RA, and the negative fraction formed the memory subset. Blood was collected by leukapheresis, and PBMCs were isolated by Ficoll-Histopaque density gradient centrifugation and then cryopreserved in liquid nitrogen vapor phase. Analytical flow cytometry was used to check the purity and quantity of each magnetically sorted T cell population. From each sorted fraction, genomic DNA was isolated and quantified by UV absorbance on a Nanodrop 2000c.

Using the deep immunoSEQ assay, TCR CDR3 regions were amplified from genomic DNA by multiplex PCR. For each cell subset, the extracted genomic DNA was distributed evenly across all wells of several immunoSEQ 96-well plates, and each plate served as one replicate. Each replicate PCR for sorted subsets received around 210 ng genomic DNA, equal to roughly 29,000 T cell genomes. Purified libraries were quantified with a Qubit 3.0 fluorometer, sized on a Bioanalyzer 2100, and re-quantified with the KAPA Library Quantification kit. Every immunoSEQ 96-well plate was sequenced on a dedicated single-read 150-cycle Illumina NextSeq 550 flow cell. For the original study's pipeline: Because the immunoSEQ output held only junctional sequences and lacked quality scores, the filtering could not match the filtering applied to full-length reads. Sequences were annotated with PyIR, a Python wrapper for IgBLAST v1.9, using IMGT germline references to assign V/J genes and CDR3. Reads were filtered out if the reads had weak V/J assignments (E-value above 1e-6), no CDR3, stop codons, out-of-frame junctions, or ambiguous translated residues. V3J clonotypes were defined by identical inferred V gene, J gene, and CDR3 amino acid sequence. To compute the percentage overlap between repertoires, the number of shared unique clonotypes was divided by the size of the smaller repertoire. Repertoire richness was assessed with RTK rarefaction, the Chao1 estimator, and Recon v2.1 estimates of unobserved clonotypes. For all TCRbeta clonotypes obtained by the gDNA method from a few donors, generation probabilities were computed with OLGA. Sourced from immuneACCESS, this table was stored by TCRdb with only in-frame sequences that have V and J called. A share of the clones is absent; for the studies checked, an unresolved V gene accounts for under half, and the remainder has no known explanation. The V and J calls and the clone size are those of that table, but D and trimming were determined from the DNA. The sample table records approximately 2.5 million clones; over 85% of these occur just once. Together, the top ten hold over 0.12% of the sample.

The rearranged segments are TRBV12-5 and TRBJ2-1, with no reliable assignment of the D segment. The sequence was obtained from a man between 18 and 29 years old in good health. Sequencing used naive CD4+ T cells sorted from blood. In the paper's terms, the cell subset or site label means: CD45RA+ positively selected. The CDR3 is CASALAGYNEQFF. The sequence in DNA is TGTGCTAGTGCCTTGGCAGGTTACAATGAGCAGTTCTTC.